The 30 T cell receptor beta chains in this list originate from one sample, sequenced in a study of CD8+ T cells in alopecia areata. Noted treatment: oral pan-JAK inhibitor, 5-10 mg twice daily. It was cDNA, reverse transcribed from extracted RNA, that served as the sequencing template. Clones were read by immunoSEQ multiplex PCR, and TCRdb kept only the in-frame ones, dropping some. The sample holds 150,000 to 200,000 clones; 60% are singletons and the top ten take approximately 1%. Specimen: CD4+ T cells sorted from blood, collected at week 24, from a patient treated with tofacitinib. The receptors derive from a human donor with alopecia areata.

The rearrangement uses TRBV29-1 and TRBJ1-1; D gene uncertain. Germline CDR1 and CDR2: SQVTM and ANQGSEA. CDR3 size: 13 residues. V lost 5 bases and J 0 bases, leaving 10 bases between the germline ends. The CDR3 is CSVSRIMNTEAFF. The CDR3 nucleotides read TGCAGCGTTTCGAGGATAATGAACACTGAAGCTTTCTTT.

CDR3 DNA: TGTGCCTGGAGTGTAGCCCTCTTGGGGCACCCGAACACTGAAGCTTTCTTT. Encoded protein: CAWSVALLGHPNTEAFF. This rearrangement joins TRBV30 to TRBJ1-1; TRBD1 is a possible D gene (5 bases). With 0 bases removed from V and 1 base from J, the gap between germline ends came to 18 bases. There are 17 residues in the CDR3. The V gene's germline CDR1 is GTSNPN and CDR2 SVGIG (reference sequence). Using reference TRBV30 and TRBJ1-1 for the parts outside the CDR3, the full variable domain is SQTIHQWPATLVQPVGSPLSLECTVEGTSNPNLYWYRQAAGRGLQLLFYSVGIGQISSEVPQNLSASRPQDRQFILSSKKLLLSDSGFYLCAWSVALLGHPNTEAFFGQGTRLTVV.

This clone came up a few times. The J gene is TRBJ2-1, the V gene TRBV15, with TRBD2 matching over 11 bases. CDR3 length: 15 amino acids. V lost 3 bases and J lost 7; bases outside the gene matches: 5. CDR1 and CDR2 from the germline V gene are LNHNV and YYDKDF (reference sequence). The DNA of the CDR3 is TGTGCCACCAGCAGTCGACTAGCGGGGAGAAATGAGCAGTTCTTC. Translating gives CATSSRLAGRNEQFF.

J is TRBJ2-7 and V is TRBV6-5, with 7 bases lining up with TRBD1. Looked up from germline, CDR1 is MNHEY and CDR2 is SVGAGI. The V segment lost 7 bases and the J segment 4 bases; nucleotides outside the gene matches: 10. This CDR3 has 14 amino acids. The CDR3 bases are TGTGCCAGCACCCAACCGGGACAGAGTTACGAGCAGTACTTC. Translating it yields CASTQPGQSYEQYF.

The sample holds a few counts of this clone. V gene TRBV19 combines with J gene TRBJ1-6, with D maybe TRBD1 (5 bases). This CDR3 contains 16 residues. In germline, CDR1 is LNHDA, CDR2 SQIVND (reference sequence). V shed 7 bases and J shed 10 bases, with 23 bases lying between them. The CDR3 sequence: CASKVHAGTTDSPLHF. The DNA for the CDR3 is TGTGCCAGTAAGGTCCATGCGGGGACGACGGACTCACCCCTCCACTTT.

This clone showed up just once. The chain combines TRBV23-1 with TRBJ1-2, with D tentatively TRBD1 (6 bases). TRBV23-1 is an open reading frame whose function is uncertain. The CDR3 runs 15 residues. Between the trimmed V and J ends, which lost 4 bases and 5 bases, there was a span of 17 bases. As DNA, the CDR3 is TGCGCCAGCAGTCCTCAAGGGGGGGAAGGGTATGGCTACACCTTC. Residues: CASSPQGGEGYGYTF.

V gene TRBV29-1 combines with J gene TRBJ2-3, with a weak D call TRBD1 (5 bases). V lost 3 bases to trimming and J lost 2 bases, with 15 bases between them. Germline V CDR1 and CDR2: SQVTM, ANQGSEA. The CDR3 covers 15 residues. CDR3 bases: TGCAGCGTTGAGGCGAGCAGGGCCCCCACAGATACGCAGTATTTT. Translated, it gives CSVEASRAPTDTQYF.

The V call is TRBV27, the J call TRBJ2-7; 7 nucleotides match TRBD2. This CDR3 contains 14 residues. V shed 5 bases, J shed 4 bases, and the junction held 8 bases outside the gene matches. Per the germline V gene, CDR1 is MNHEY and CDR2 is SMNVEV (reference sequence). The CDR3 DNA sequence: TGTGCCAGCAGTCCATGGGTGGGAGGGTACGAGCAGTACTTC. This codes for CASSPWVGGYEQYF.

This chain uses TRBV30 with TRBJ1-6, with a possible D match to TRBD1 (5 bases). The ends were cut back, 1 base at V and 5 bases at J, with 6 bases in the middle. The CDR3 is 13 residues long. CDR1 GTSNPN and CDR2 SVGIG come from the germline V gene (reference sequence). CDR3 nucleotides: TGTGCCTGGAGTGGGACAAATAATTCACCCCTCCACTTT. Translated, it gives CAWSGTNNSPLHF.

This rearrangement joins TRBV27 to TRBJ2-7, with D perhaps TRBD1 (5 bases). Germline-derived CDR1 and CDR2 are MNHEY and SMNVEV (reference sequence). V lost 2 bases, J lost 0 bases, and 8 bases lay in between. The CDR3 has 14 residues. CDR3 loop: CASSLRGPSYEQYF. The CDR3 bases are TGTGCCAGCAGTTTAAGGGGCCCCTCCTACGAGCAGTACTTC.

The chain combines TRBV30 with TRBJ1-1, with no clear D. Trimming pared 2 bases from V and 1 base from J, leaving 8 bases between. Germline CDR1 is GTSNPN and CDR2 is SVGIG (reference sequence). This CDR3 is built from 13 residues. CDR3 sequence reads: CAWSLTENTEAFF. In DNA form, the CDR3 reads TGTGCCTGGAGTTTGACGGAGAACACTGAAGCTTTCTTT.

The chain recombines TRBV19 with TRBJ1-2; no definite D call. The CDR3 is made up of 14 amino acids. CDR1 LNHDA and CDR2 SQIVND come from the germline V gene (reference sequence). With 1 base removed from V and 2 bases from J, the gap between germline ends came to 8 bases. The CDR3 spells CASSIGSFNYGYTF. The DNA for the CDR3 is TGTGCCAGTAGTATAGGGTCTTTCAACTATGGCTACACCTTC.

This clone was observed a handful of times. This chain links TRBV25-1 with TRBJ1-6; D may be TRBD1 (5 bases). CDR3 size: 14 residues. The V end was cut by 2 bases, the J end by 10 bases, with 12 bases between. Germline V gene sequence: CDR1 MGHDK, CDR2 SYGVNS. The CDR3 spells CASSERGTRSPLHF. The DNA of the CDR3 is TGTGCCAGCAGTGAACGGGGGACTCGGTCACCCCTCCACTTT.

DNA of the CDR3: TGTGCCTGGAGTGTACGGGGCCCGGGGTTACGCCAGCCCCAGCATTTT. Translation gives CAWSVRGPGLRQPQHF. This rearrangement joins TRBV30 to TRBJ1-5, with D maybe TRBD1 (5 bases). The CDR3 is 16 residues long. Trimming stripped 0 bases from V and 7 bases from J, with 19 bases between. CDR1 is GTSNPN and CDR2 is SVGIG in the germline V gene (reference sequence).

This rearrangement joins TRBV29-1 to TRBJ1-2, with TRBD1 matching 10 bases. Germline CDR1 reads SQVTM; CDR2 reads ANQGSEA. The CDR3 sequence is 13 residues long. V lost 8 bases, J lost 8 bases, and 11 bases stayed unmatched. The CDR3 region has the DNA TGCAGCACCTGGACAGGGGGACCCGGAGGCTACACCTTC. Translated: CSTWTGGPGGYTF.

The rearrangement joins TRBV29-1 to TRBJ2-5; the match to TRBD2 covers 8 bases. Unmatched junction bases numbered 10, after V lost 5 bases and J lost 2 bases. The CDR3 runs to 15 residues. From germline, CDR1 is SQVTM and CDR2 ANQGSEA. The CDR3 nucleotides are TGCAGCGTTAATGGACTAGCTCGGGAACAAGAGACCCAGTACTTC. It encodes CSVNGLAREQETQYF.

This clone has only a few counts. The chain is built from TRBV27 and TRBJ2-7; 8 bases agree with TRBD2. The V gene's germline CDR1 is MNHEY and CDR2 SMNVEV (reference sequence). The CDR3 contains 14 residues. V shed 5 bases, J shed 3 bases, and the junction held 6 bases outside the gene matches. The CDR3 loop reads CASSRAGTSYEQYF. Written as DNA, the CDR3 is TGTGCCAGCAGTAGAGCCGGGACTAGCTACGAGCAGTACTTC.

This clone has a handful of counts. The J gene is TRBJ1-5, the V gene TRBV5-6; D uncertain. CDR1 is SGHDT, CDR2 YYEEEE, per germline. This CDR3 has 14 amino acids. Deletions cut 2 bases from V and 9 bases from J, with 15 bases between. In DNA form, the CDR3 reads TGTGCCAGCAGCTTATGGGCGGATTCCTCGCCCCAGCATTTT. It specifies CASSLWADSSPQHF.

The CDR3 sequence is CASSPAGQHTDTQYF. The CDR3, as DNA: TGTGCCAGCAGCCCAGCGGGACAGCACACAGATACGCAGTATTTT. The chain carries TRBV7-2 and TRBJ2-3; D tentatively fits TRBD1 or TRBD2 (7 bases each). Trimming removed 5 bases at V and 2 bases at J, with 14 bases between. The CDR3 has 15 amino acids. CDR1 is SGHTA, CDR2 FQGNSA, per germline.

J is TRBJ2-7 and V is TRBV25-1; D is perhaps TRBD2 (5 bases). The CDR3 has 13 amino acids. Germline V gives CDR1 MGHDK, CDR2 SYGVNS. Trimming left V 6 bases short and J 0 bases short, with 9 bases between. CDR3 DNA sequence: TGTGCCAGCAGGGACGGAGGCTCCTACGAGCAGTACTTC. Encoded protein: CASRDGGSYEQYF.

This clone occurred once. The DNA for the CDR3 is TGTGCCAGCAGCCAAAACGTAGCGGGGAGCAACTACGAGCAGTACTTC. It encodes CASSQNVAGSNYEQYF. This chain uses TRBV4-2 with TRBJ2-7, with 8 bases that match TRBD2. Germline V lookup: CDR1 LGHNA, CDR2 YNFKEQ. V shed 2 bases, J shed 3 bases, and the junction held 9 bases outside the gene matches. This CDR3 is built from 16 residues.

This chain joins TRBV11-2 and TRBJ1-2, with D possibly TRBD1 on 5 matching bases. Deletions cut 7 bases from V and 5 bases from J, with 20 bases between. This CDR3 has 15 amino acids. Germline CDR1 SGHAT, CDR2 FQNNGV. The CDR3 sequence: CASTEGGGYGYGYTF. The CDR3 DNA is TGTGCCAGCACCGAAGGCGGGGGGTACGGGTATGGCTACACCTTC.

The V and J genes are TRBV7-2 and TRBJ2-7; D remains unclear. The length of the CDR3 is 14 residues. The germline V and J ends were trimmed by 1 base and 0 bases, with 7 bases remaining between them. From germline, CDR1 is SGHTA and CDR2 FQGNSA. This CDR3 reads CASSLEVLSYEQYF. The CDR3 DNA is TGTGCCAGCAGCTTAGAAGTCCTCTCCTACGAGCAGTACTTC.

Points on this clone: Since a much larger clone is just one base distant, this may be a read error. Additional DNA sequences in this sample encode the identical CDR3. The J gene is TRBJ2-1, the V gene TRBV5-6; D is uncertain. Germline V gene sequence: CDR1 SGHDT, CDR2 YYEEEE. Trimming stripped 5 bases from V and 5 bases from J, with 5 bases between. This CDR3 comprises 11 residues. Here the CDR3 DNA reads TGTGCCAGCAGTTTGAACAATGAGCAGTTCTTC. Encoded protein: CASSLNNEQFF.

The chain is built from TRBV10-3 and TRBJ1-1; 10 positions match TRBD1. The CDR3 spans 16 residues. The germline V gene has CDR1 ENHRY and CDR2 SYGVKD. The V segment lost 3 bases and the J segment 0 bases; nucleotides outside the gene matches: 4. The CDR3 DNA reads TGTGCCATCAGTGAACGGGGGACAGGGGTGAACACTGAAGCTTTCTTT. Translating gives CAISERGTGVNTEAFF.

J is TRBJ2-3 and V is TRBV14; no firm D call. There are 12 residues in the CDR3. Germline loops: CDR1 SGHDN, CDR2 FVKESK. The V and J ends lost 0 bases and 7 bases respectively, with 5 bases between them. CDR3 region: CASSQDRNTQYF. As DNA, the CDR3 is TGTGCCAGCAGCCAAGATCGAAATACGCAGTATTTT.

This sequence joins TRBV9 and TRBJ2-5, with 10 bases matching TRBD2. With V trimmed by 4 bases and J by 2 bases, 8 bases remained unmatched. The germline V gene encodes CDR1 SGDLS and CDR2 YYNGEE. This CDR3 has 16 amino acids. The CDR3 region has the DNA TGTGCCAGCAGCCAAGTGGCTAGCGGGGGACAAGAGACCCAGTACTTC. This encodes CASSQVASGGQETQYF.

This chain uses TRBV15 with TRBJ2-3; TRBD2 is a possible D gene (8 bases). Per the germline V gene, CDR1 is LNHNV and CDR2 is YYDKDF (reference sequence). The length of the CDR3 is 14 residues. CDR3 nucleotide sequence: TGTGCAGCGGGGGACAGTTCTAACACAGATACGCAGTATTTT. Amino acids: CAAGDSSNTDTQYF. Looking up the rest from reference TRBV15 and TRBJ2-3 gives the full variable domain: DAMVIQNPRYQVTQFGKPVTLSCSQTLNHNVMYWYQQKSSQAPKLLFHYYDKDFNNEADTPDNFQSRRPNTSFCFLDIRSPGLGDTAMYLCAAGDSSNTDTQYFGPGTRLTVL.

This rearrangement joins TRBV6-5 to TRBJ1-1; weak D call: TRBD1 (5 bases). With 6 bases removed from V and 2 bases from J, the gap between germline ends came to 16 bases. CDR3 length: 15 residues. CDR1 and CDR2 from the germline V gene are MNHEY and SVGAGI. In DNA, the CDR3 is TGTGCCAGCAGAAGCGTGGGGGGATTCAACACTGAAGCTTTCTTT. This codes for CASRSVGGFNTEAFF.

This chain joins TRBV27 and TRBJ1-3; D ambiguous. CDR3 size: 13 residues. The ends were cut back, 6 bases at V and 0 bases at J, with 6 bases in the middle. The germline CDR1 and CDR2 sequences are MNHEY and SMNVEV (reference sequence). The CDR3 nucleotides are TGTGCCAGCAGAGACAACTCTGGAAACACCATATATTTT. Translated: CASRDNSGNTIYF.